This is a list of T cell receptor beta chains from one sample in a study of blood T cell repertoires in COVID-19. Assay used: immunoSEQ multiplex PCR; TCRdb lists only in-frame clones, some missing. The sample consists of a few hundred thousand clones, 65% to 90% of them appearing once. Sequencing was performed on PBMCs or T cells enriched from blood (not recorded which). The receptor source for this set is a woman in her thirties or forties with acute COVID-19. The CDR3 runs from the conserved cysteine through the conserved F or W. The D gene is left open where the match is weak. Not all rows give a size; the values are once, few, many and, for expanded clones, a class.

-	TRBV6-5	TRBJ2-5	TRBD2	CASSGLAEWTQYF	TGTGCCAGCAGCGGACTAGCGGAATGGACCCAGTACTTC
-	TRBV6-2/TRBV6-3	TRBJ2-5	TRBD1	CASSYSRQGVQETQYF	TGTGCCAGCAGTTACTCACGGCAGGGGGTACAAGAGACCCAGTACTTC
-	TRBV21-1	TRBJ2-4	-	CARPAGQGAKNIQYF	TGTGCCAGGCCGGCAGGACAGGGGGCCAAAAACATTCAGTACTTC
-	TRBV10-3	TRBJ1-3	-	CAISESSSTGNTIYF	TGTGCCATCAGTGAGTCTAGTAGCACTGGAAACACCATATATTTT
-	TRBV6-5	TRBJ2-1	-	CASSSTSNEQFF	TGTGCCAGCAGCTCCACTAGCAATGAGCAGTTCTTC
-	TRBV25-1	TRBJ1-1	TRBD1	CASSVQGWNTEAFF	TGTGCCAGCAGCGTACAGGGGTGGAACACTGAAGCTTTCTTT
-	TRBV10-3	TRBJ2-7	TRBD1	CAISDRFRGSSYEQYF	TGTGCCATCAGTGATCGTTTCAGGGGGAGCTCCTACGAGCAGTACTTC
-	TRBV7-9	TRBJ1-4	-	CASSLRVGSTNEKLFF	TGTGCCAGCAGCTTGAGGGTGGGATCAACTAATGAAAAACTGTTTTTT
-	TRBV3-1/TRBV3-2	TRBJ2-7	-	CASSQGRVAEGWQYF	TGTGCCAGCAGCCAAGGACGGGTAGCGGAAGGTTGGCAGTACTTC
-	TRBV18	TRBJ2-3	TRBD1	CASSPPRIASGQSSTDTQYF	TGTGCCAGCTCACCACCGCGGATTGCATCGGGACAGTCGAGCACAGATACGCAGTATTTT
-	TRBV28	TRBJ1-1	TRBD1	CASNTLGGAGNTEAFF	TGTGCCAGCAATACTTTAGGGGGCGCGGGGAACACTGAAGCTTTCTTT
-	TRBV15	TRBJ1-2	-	CATSRRTASVYGYTF	TGTGCCACCAGCAGAAGGACAGCTTCAGTCTATGGCTACACCTTC
-	TRBV7-3	TRBJ2-1	-	CASSPTLPGSSYNEQFF	TGTGCCAGCAGCCCAACGTTGCCTGGGAGCTCCTACAATGAGCAGTTCTTC
once	TRBV28	TRBJ1-2	-	CASSLIRGGYTF	TGTGCCAGCAGTTTAATCAGAGGGGGCTACACCTTC
-	TRBV11-3	TRBJ1-3	TRBD1	CASSLPSGTELTLSGNTIYF	TGTGCCAGCAGCTTACCCTCCGGGACAGAATTAACCCTCTCTGGAAACACCATATATTTT
-	TRBV27	TRBJ1-6	-	CASSSWGLSYNSPLHF	TGTGCCAGCAGTTCTTGGGGGCTGTCCTATAATTCACCCCTCCACTTT
-	TRBV6-1	TRBJ1-4	-	CASSERGGSNEKLFF	TGTGCCAGCAGTGAAAGAGGCGGTTCTAATGAAAAACTGTTTTTT
-	TRBV5-1	TRBJ2-5	TRBD1	CASSEGGTGGETQYF	TGCGCCAGCAGCGAGGGGGGCACAGGGGGCGAGACCCAGTACTTC
-	TRBV6-1	TRBJ1-1	TRBD1	CASSEQTGLLPEAFF	TGTGCCAGCAGTGAACAGACAGGGCTCCTCCCCGAGGCTTTCTTT
-	TRBV27	TRBJ2-2	TRBD1	CASSMPGGGELFF	TGTGCCAGCAGTATGCCAGGGGGCGGGGAGCTGTTTTTT
few	TRBV5-1	TRBJ1-3	TRBD1	CASSSRDRPLPDSGNTIYF	TGCGCCAGCAGCTCCCGGGACAGGCCCCTTCCGGACTCTGGAAACACCATATATTTT
-	TRBV5-1	TRBJ2-1	TRBD2	CASSSPGLAGVGNEQFF	TGCGCCAGCAGCTCGCCGGGACTAGCGGGAGTGGGTAATGAGCAGTTCTTC
-	TRBV18	TRBJ2-5	-	CASSPDGVGKYQETQYF	TGTGCCAGCTCACCGGACGGGGTCGGGAAATACCAAGAGACCCAGTACTTC